These 2 T cell receptor beta chains were sequenced from one sample in a study of identical twins (dated by TCRdb to the mid-2010s). Receptors were amplified or captured by 5' RACE. Sequenced on an Illumina HiSeq 2000. TCRdb ran its own pipeline on the public reads, namely fastp trimming at Q25 and MiXCR clone calling, and kept in-frame beta chains. Rows are combined by CDR3 protein, so each entry shows the most common genes and DNA. The sample yields hundreds of thousands of distinct CDR3 sequences; roughly an eighth were counted once. The ten largest clones add up to around 1.5% of the sample. These data were also reused for a study on yellow fever vaccine responses in identical twins.

Sequencing used PBMCs. The source of these receptors is a woman under 30 in good health.

This clonotype was counted between two and nine times. This rearrangement joins TRBV5-1 to TRBJ2-7; a weak D match, TRBD1 (6 bases). V gave up 3 bases and J gave up 1 base, with 11 bases separating them. This CDR3 contains 14 residues. Germline V CDR1 and CDR2: SGHRS, YFSETQ. The CDR3 bases are TGCGCCAGCAGCTCAAAACAGGGTTCCTACGAGCAGTACGTC. Translation: CASSSKQGSYEQYV.

CDR3 DNA: TGTGCCATCAGTGAGTCTACCGGGACACGTGGGGGGCAGTTCTTC. Protein: CAISESTGTRGGQFF. The chain recombines TRBV10-3 with TRBJ2-1; the D gene is possibly TRBD1 (6 bases). Germline CDR1 and CDR2: ENHRY and SYGVKD. The CDR3 extends over 15 amino acids. The germline V and J ends were trimmed by 0 bases and 12 bases, with 18 bases remaining between them.